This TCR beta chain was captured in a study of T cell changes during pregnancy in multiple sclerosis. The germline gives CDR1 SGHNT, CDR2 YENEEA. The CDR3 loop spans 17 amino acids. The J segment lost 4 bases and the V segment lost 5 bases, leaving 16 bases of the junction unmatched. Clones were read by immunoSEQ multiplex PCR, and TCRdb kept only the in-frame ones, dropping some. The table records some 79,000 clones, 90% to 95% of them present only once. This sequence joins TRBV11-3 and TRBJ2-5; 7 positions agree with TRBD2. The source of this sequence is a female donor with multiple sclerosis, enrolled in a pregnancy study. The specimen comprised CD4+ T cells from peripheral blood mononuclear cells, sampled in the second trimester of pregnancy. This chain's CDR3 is CASSTRRTSGILETQYF. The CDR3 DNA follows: TGTGCCAGCAGCACCCGAAGGACTAGTGGTATTTTAGAGACCCAGTACTTC. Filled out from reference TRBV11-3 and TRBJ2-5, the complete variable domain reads EAGVVQSPRYKIIEKKQPVAFWCNPISGHNTLYWYLQNLGQGPELLIRYENEEAVDDSQLPKDRFSAERLKGVDSTLKIQPAELGDSAVYLCASSTRRTSGILETQYFGPGTRLLVL.